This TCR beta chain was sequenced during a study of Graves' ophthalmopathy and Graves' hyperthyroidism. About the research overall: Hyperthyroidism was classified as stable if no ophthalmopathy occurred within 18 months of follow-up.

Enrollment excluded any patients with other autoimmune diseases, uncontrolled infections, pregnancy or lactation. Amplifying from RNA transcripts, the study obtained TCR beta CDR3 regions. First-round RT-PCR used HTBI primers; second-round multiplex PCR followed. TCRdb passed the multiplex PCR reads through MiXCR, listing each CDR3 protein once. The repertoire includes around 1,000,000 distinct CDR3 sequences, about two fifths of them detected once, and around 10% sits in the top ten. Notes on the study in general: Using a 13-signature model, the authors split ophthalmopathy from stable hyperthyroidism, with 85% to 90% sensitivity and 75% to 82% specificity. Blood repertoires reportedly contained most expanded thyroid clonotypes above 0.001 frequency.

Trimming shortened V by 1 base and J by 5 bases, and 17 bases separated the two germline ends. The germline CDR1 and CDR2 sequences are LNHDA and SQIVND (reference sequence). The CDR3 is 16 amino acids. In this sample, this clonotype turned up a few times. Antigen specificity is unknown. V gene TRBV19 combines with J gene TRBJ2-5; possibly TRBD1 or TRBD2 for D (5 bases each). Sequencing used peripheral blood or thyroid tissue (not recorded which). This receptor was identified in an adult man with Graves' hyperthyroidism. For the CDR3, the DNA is TGTGCCAGTAGTATAGCCAGTCGGGGCTTCGGGGAGACCCAGTACTTC. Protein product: CASSIASRGFGETQYF.